The rows below give T cell receptor beta chains drawn from one sample of a study of T cells in Graves' hyperthyroidism and ophthalmopathy. TCRdb ran MiXCR on the multiplex PCR reads and lists one entry per CDR3 protein. The table lists a few hundred thousand distinct CDR3 sequences, 46% of them singletons. Material for sequencing was peripheral blood or thyroid tissue (not recorded which). These receptors came from an adult woman with Graves' disease, either hyperthyroidism or ophthalmopathy (not recorded which). Each CDR3 is given with its conserved first and last residue. D genes are given only for firm matches. Clone size is not always given. Where it is, it says once, few, many or a class for expanded clones.

V gene	J gene	D gene	clone size	CDR3 DNA	CDR3 protein
TRBV7-2	TRBJ2-5	.	many	TGTGCCAGCAGCAAAGACAACCAAGAGACCCAGTACTTC	CASSKDNQETQYF
TRBV7-2	TRBJ1-2	TRBD1	few	TGTGCCAGCAGCTCCTTACCCCCCCGACAGGGGGCGTATGGCTACACCTTC	CASSSLPPRQGAYGYTF
TRBV7-9	TRBJ2-6	TRBD1	.	TGTGCCAGCAGCTTAGCACCGACAGGGGGCAACGTCCTGACTTTC	CASSLAPTGGNVLTF
TRBV7-8	TRBJ2-7	TRBD2	many	TGTGCCAGCAGCAAATCCGGGACTAGCGGGAGCTACGAGCAGTACTTC	CASSKSGTSGSYEQYF
TRBV19	TRBJ2-7	.	.	TGTGCCAGTAGTATGGGATGGACCAGTGAGCAGTACTTC	CASSMGWTSEQYF
TRBV10-3	TRBJ1-2	.	.	TGTGCCAGCTCCTTCGGGGAGTCCCCTGGCTATGGCTACACCTTC	CASSFGESPGYGYTF
TRBV5-1	TRBJ1-5	.	.	TGCGCCAGCCGGTCCGGCCATAACCAGCCCCAGCATTTT	CASRSGHNQPQHF
TRBV6-2/TRBV6-3	TRBJ2-6	.	few	TGTGCCAGCAGTTACGCTGGGGGCAGGGGAGTGCCTGGGGCCAACGTCCTGACTTTC	CASSYAGGRGVPGANVLTF
TRBV7-2	TRBJ2-7	.	many	TGTGCCAGCAGCTTAATGTACGAGCAGTACTTC	CASSLMYEQYF
TRBV14	TRBJ2-5	TRBD2	many	TGTGCCAGCAGCGTTGGGACTAGCGGGAGCGTGGAGACCCAGTACTTC	CASSVGTSGSVETQYF
TRBV29-1	TRBJ2-7	.	many	TGCAGCGTAGGACTTGGACAAGGCTGGGAGCAGTACTTC	CSVGLGQGWEQYF
TRBV29-1	TRBJ2-7	TRBD2	many	TGCAGCTTTTATAGCGGGAGCAAGAACGAGCAGTACTTC	CSFYSGSKNEQYF
TRBV7-8	TRBJ2-5	TRBD1	.	TGTGCCAGCAGCTTAGAGGAGGGGACAGGACTCAATCAGCCCCAGTACTTC	CASSLEEGTGLNQPQYF
TRBV7-2	TRBJ1-2	TRBD1	.	TGTGCCAGCAGCTCGACAGGGGGTACATCTGGCTACACCTTC	CASSSTGGTSGYTF
TRBV7-3	TRBJ1-3	.	many	TGTGCCAGCAGCTTAAGCGGAGCTGGAAACACCATATATTTT	CASSLSGAGNTIYF
TRBV3-1	TRBJ2-2	TRBD1	once	TGTGCCAGCAGCCAAGTACAGGGGGCTGGCGGGGAGCTGTTTTTT	CASSQVQGAGGELFF
TRBV7-2	TRBJ1-1	.	many	TGTGCCAGCAGCCTCAGCCGGACGAGCAACACTGAAGCTTTCTTT	CASSLSRTSNTEAFF
TRBV12-3/TRBV12-4	TRBJ1-1	.	few	TGTGCCAGCAGGCTCAGGGAGAACACTGAAGCTTTCTTT	CASRLRENTEAFF
TRBV7-6	TRBJ1-1	.	few	TGTGCCAGCAGCAGCAGGGAGGGGGAAGCTTTCTTT	CASSSREGEAFF
TRBV15	TRBJ1-2	.	.	TGTGCCACCAGCAGAGTACGACAGCATGGCTACACCTTC	CATSRVRQHGYTF
TRBV20-1	TRBJ2-7	.	.	TGCAGTGCTAGTTTCCAGGGGGGGTACGAGCAGTACTTC	CSASFQGGYEQYF
TRBV2	TRBJ2-2	.	.	TGTGCCAGCCATTATACCGGGGAGCTGTTTTTT	CASHYTGELFF
TRBV10-3	TRBJ1-1	.	.	TGTGCCATCAGTGAGTCAGGACAGATGGGGAACACTGAAGCTTTCTTT	CAISESGQMGNTEAFF
TRBV7-8	TRBJ2-5	TRBD2	.	TGTGCCAGCAGATTAGTTAGCGGGGGGGCCTCAGAGACCCAGTACTTC	CASRLVSGGASETQYF
TRBV7-9	TRBJ2-7	.	.	TGTGCCAGCAGCGGGCCGGGTGTATGGTACTTC	CASSGPGVWYF
TRBV19	TRBJ1-5	.	many	TGTGCCAGTAGGCGGGAACGGGAGGGTCAGCCCCAGCATTTT	CASRREREGQPQHF
TRBV27	TRBJ2-7	.	.	TGTACCAGCAGTTTGCACGGGGCTTACTACGAGCAGTACTTC	CTSSLHGAYYEQYF
TRBV7-2	TRBJ2-7	.	.	TGTGCCAGCAGCCCGGAGGGAAGGGAAAACTACGAGCAGTACTTC	CASSPEGRENYEQYF
TRBV2	TRBJ1-6	TRBD1	.	TGTGCCAGCGCTGGGGGGGACAGGGGATATAATTCACCCCTCCACTTT	CASAGGDRGYNSPLHF
TRBV2	TRBJ1-1	.	many	TGTGCCAGCACCCTCTCCAGGGTGGGGAACACTGAAGCTTTCTTT	CASTLSRVGNTEAFF
TRBV12-3/TRBV12-4	TRBJ2-5	TRBD1	.	TGTGCCAGCAGTCCAGACAGGGCAGGCCAAGAGACCCAGTACTTC	CASSPDRAGQETQYF
TRBV4-1	TRBJ2-5	TRBD2	many	TGCGCCAGCAGCCCCGGACTAGCGGAAGAGACCCAGTACTTC	CASSPGLAEETQYF
TRBV2	TRBJ1-2	.	.	TGTGCCAGCAGCATACGAGAAGGGACCTATGGCTACACCTTC	CASSIREGTYGYTF
TRBV7-9	TRBJ2-7	.	.	TGTGCCAGCAGCCCTCCCTCGGCGGGGGCTGCAAGCGAGCAGTACTTC	CASSPPSAGAASEQYF
TRBV30	TRBJ1-1	.	few	TGTGCCTCGCTCGCGGGAATAGGAGCTTTCTTT	CASLAGIGAFF
TRBV2	TRBJ2-7	.	.	TGTGCCAGCAGCTGGACAGCTCACTCCTACGAGCAGTACTTC	CASSWTAHSYEQYF
TRBV29-1	TRBJ2-7	.	few	TGCAGCGTTGTTGGGGTAAGCCGGGGCTACTACGAGCAGTACTTC	CSVVGVSRGYYEQYF
TRBV6-1	TRBJ1-5	.	many	TGTGCCAGCAGTGAACCAAAGACAGCAGGTCAGCCCCAGCATTTT	CASSEPKTAGQPQHF
TRBV29-1	TRBJ2-6	.	many	TGCAGCGTTGAGTTGGGCTCTGGGGCCAACGTCCTGACTTTC	CSVELGSGANVLTF
TRBV4-1	TRBJ2-7	.	.	TGCGCCAGCAGCCGAGTTGGACCCAACTACGAGCAGTACTTC	CASSRVGPNYEQYF
TRBV24-1	TRBJ2-7	.	few	TGTGCCACCCGCGGCGGGGCCTCCTACGAGCAGTACTTC	CATRGGASYEQYF
TRBV19	TRBJ2-2	TRBD1	.	TGTGCCAGTCATCGAACGAGACAGGGGAACACCGGGGAGCTGTTTTTT	CASHRTRQGNTGELFF
TRBV6-1	TRBJ1-2	.	many	TGTGCCAGCAGTGAACAGGGAGGTCGAGGCTACACCTTC	CASSEQGGRGYTF
TRBV24-1	TRBJ2-5	TRBD2	.	TGTGCCACCAGTGATTCGAGCGGGAGGTGGCAAGAGACCCAGTACTTC	CATSDSSGRWQETQYF
TRBV29-1	TRBJ2-7	.	.	TGCAGCGTTGAATTGGCGGGATCAGTGTACGAGCAGTACTTC	CSVELAGSVYEQYF